The TCR beta chain under discussion was sequenced for a study of response to subunit inactivated influenza vaccine. Study-wide points: Authors suggested seasonal influenza vaccinations each recruit few new T cells.

V shed 5 bases and J shed 5 bases, with 12 bases lying between them. The germline V gene has CDR1 SNHLY and CDR2 FYNNEI. There are 13 residues in the CDR3. MiXCR was run by TCRdb on the RT-PCR reads, yielding one entry per CDR3 protein. In the table there are 650,000 or so distinct CDR3 sequences, 14% of which are singletons. On this clonotype: Its antigen is unknown.

The chain couples TRBV2 to TRBJ2-5; D unclear. Specimen: PBMCs from blood, collected 14 to 15 days before vaccination. This sequence was found in a man in his fifties who received an inactivated influenza vaccine. In DNA, the CDR3 is TGTGCCAGCAGTTTTCTGCATGGGGAGACCCAGTACTTC. As protein: CASSFLHGETQYF.